The sequence of this T cell receptor (beta chain) was determined in a study of T-cell memory formation after mild COVID-19. Study results and limitations: Clones shrinking from day 15 to 85 showed even CD4/CD8 mixes; later expanders tilted CD4+.

Germline CDR1 reads MNHEY; CDR2 reads SMNVEV (reference sequence). V lost 6 bases and J 0 bases, leaving 15 bases between the germline ends. The CDR3 has 17 amino acids. This clonotype was found a few times. Its specificity is not known. Constant-segment primers and 5'RACE yielded cDNA libraries for TCR alpha and TCR beta, each carrying sample barcodes and UMIs. TCRdb passed the 5' RACE reads through MiXCR, listing each CDR3 protein once. There are under 600,000 distinct CDR3 sequences in the sample; roughly 22% occur only once, and under 8.5% lies in the top ten. This sequence originates from an adult woman who had mild COVID-19 (a few samples of this study predate the infection). Cell type and time point are not known. Specimen: PBMCs or a T cell subset sorted from them (not recorded which). The chain employs TRBV27 and TRBJ2-6; D is unclear. This CDR3 reads CASSSLAAFSGANVLTF. In DNA, the CDR3 is TGTGCCAGCAGCTCCCTGGCAGCCTTCTCTGGGGCCAACGTCCTGACTTTC.